One and the same sample provided the 23 T cell receptor beta chains below, sequenced in a study of blood T cell repertoires in COVID-19. Libraries were prepared by immunoSEQ multiplex PCR; TCRdb keeps only in-frame clonotypes and omits some of them. The data hold about 250,000 clones, with 70% to 90% observed a single time. Sample: peripheral blood. These TCRs come from a man in his forties or fifties with active or convalescent COVID-19.

The chain links TRBV6-2 or TRBV6-3 to TRBJ2-1; 9 bases line up with TRBD2. The CDR3 is 15 residues long. From germline, CDR1 is MNHEY and CDR2 SVGEGT. Trimming removed 6 bases from V and 15 bases from J; junction bases left unmatched: 18. The CDR3 here is CASRYRASGKVGPFF. CDR3 nucleotide sequence: TGTGCCAGCAGATACCGGGCTAGCGGGAAGGTGGGGCCGTTCTTC.

This chain joins TRBV2 and TRBJ1-5; TRBD1 matches at 7 bases. Germline CDR1 and CDR2: SNHLY and FYNNEI. This CDR3 has 14 residues. V lost 7 bases, J lost 12 bases, and 15 bases stayed unmatched. CDR3 DNA: TGTGCCAGCAACAGGGGAGCAATCAGCCCGGGCCAGCATTTT. As protein: CASNRGAISPGQHF. Supplemented by reference TRBV2 and TRBJ1-5, the full variable domain reads EPEVTQTPSHQVTQMGQEVILRCVPISNHLYFYWYRQILGQKVEFLVSFYNNEISEKSEIFDDQFSVERPDGSNFTLKIRSTKLEDSAMYFCASNRGAISPGQHFGDGTRLSIL.

V is TRBV10-3 and J is TRBJ1-2, with D maybe TRBD1 (5 bases). Trimming shortened V by 4 bases and J by 0 bases, and 12 bases separated the two germline ends. The V gene's germline CDR1 is ENHRY and CDR2 SYGVKD. The CDR3 contains 15 residues. The CDR3 reads CAISGGEGANYGYTF. DNA for the CDR3: TGTGCCATCAGTGGGGGGGAGGGCGCTAACTATGGCTACACCTTC.

V usage is TRBV5-4 and J usage is TRBJ2-3; D not certain. The CDR3 spans 13 residues. V lost 3 bases and J 9 bases, leaving 14 bases between the germline ends. Germline V gene lookup returns CDR1 SGHNT and CDR2 YYREEE (reference sequence). CDR3 residues: CASSSAGAETQYF. In nucleotides, the CDR3 is TGTGCCAGCAGCTCGGCCGGCGCGGAGACGCAGTATTTT.

The chain links TRBV9 to TRBJ2-2, with 12 bases matching TRBD2. The CDR3 loop spans 19 amino acids. The V segment lost 0 bases and the J segment 1 base; nucleotides outside the gene matches: 7. Germline V lookup: CDR1 SGDLS, CDR2 YYNGEE. The CDR3 loop reads CASSVEASGRAGNTGELFF. CDR3 bases: TGTGCCAGCAGCGTAGAAGCTAGCGGGAGGGCCGGGAACACCGGGGAGCTGTTTTTT.

This rearrangement joins TRBV11-2 to TRBJ2-2; 9 bases align to TRBD2. There are 15 residues in the CDR3. CDR1 and CDR2 from the germline V gene are SGHAT and FQNNGV. Trimming at V came to 1 base and at J to 5 bases, leaving 2 bases not matched to a gene. CDR3 DNA: TGTGCCAGCAGCTTAGTAGCGGGAGTGACCGGGGAGCTGTTTTTT. It specifies CASSLVAGVTGELFF.

The chain has TRBV27 and TRBJ2-3; D is perhaps TRBD1 (6 bases). Germline loops: CDR1 MNHEY, CDR2 SMNVEV (reference sequence). The CDR3 contains 19 residues. V shed 2 bases and J shed 3 bases, with 24 bases lying between them. The chain's CDR3 is CASSLGPGQEGVLTDTQYF. For the CDR3, the DNA is TGTGCCAGCAGTTTAGGCCCGGGACAAGAGGGGGTATTGACAGATACGCAGTATTTT.

The gene calls are TRBV7-3 and TRBJ2-7, with D possibly being TRBD1 (5 bases). The V and J ends lost 2 bases and 9 bases respectively, with 17 bases between them. The CDR3 loop spans 14 amino acids. From germline, CDR1 is SGHTA and CDR2 FQGTGA. The CDR3: CASSLFRNRTGQYF. In DNA, the CDR3 is TGTGCCAGCAGCTTATTTCGGAACAGGACGGGGCAGTACTTC.

V and J are TRBV27 and TRBJ2-1; D is possibly TRBD1 (6 bases). Germline V gives CDR1 MNHEY, CDR2 SMNVEV (reference sequence). The CDR3 runs to 14 residues. V was pared by 2 bases and J by 11 bases, with 16 bases between. CDR3 loop: CASSLSNRDPKQFF. Written as DNA, the CDR3 is TGTGCCAGCAGTTTAAGCAACAGGGACCCTAAGCAGTTCTTC.

This rearrangement joins TRBV19 to TRBJ1-3, with D possibly TRBD1 on 6 matching bases. The germline V gene encodes CDR1 LNHDA and CDR2 SQIVND (reference sequence). V was clipped by 0 bases and J by 0 bases, with 15 bases between them. CDR3 size: 18 residues. CDR3 nucleotide sequence: TGTGCCAGTAGTATAGAAGGTGGGGACACCGTCTCTGGAAACACCATATATTTT. It translates to CASSIEGGDTVSGNTIYF.

The rearrangement uses TRBV4-1 and TRBJ2-7; the D gene is possibly TRBD1 (6 bases). This CDR3 has 14 residues. The V end was cut by 5 bases, the J end by 4 bases, with 15 bases between. Germline V gene data show CDR1 as MGHRA and CDR2 as YSYEKL. CDR3 DNA: TGCGCCAGCAGCTTAGGACAGTCCGATTACGAGCAGTACTTC. It encodes CASSLGQSDYEQYF.

The chain couples TRBV6-2 or TRBV6-3 to TRBJ1-5; 7 bases map to TRBD1. CDR3 length equals 19 residues. With 7 bases clipped from V and 0 bases from J, the junction kept 18 bases outside the gene matches. CDR1 is MNHEY, CDR2 SVGEGT, per germline. The CDR3 loop reads CASTPDRSIKGYSNQPQHF. CDR3 DNA: TGTGCCAGCACCCCGGACAGGTCCATCAAAGGGTATAGCAATCAGCCCCAGCATTTT.

This clone occurred once. V gene TRBV5-1 combines with J gene TRBJ2-1; TRBD2 agrees at 8 bases. Germline loops: CDR1 SGHRS, CDR2 YFSETQ. The trim removed 0 bases at V and 8 bases at J, leaving 7 bases unmatched. CDR3 length: 15 amino acids. Written as DNA, the CDR3 is TGCGCCAGCAGCTTGGGCGGGAGGCCCTGGGATGAGCAGTTCTTC. Protein sequence: CASSLGGRPWDEQFF. The variable domain in full, with the rest retrieved from reference TRBV5-1 and TRBJ2-1, is KAGVTQTPRYLIKTRGQQVTLSCSPISGHRSVSWYQQTPGQGLQFLFEYFSETQRNKGNFPGRFSGRQFSNSRSEMNVSTLELGDSALYLCASSLGGRPWDEQFFGPGTRLTVL.

Written as DNA, the CDR3 is TGTGCCATCAGTGCAGGACAGGGATATGGTCGCGGCAATCAGCCCCAGCATTTT. As protein: CAISAGQGYGRGNQPQHF. The chain uses TRBV10-3 and TRBJ1-5; 8 bases are shared with TRBD1. The germline V gene encodes CDR1 ENHRY and CDR2 SYGVKD. The V segment lost 4 bases and the J segment 2 bases; nucleotides outside the gene matches: 13. This CDR3 has 18 amino acids.

The CDR3 coding sequence is TGTGCCATCTCCTTGGGACAGGCCTCCTACGAGCAGTACTTC. Translating it yields CAISLGQASYEQYF. J is TRBJ2-7 and V is TRBV10-3; TRBD1 matches at 8 bases. The CDR3 sequence is 14 residues long. CDR1 is ENHRY, CDR2 SYGVKD, per germline. V was clipped by 8 bases and J by 0 bases; unmatched bases: 6.

The CDR3 region is CASSLSTDTQYF. The DNA for the CDR3 is TGTGCCAGCAGTCTAAGCACAGATACGCAGTATTTT. The rearrangement joins TRBV6-2 or TRBV6-3 to TRBJ2-3; no clear D. V shed 5 bases and J shed 0 bases, with 3 bases lying between them. The V gene's germline CDR1 is MNHEY and CDR2 SVGEGT. The CDR3 contains 12 residues.

The chain couples TRBV18 to TRBJ1-2, with 10 bases fitting TRBD1. Germline V gene lookup returns CDR1 KGHSH and CDR2 LQKENI. The trim removed 0 bases at V and 1 base at J, leaving 5 bases unmatched. There are 17 residues in the CDR3. CDR3 coding DNA: TGTGCCAGCTCACCACCACGACAGGGGGCGGTTAACTATGGCTACACCTTC. Translation gives CASSPPRQGAVNYGYTF. The entire variable domain, with the rest obtained from reference TRBV18 and TRBJ1-2, is as follows: NAGVMQNPRHLVRRRGQEARLRCSPMKGHSHVYWYRQLPEEGLKFMVYLQKENIIDESGMPKERFSAEFPKEGPSILRIQQVVRGDSAAYFCASSPPRQGAVNYGYTFGSGTRLTVV.

V gene TRBV28 combines with J gene TRBJ2-7, with TRBD2 identical over 11 bases. J was trimmed by 2 bases and V by 2 bases; bases with no gene match: 2. The CDR3 contains 15 residues. The germline CDR1 and CDR2 sequences are MDHEN and SYDVKM. The CDR3 loop is CASSLGTSGAYEQYF. The DNA of the CDR3 is TGTGCCAGCAGTTTAGGGACTAGCGGCGCCTACGAGCAGTACTTC.

The chain joins TRBV25-1 to TRBJ2-7; a possible D gene is TRBD2 (5 bases). This CDR3 spans 16 amino acids. Between the trimmed V and J ends, which lost 4 bases and 4 bases, there was a span of 20 bases. CDR1 is MGHDK, CDR2 SYGVNS, per germline. In nucleotides, the CDR3 is TGTGCCAGCAGTGGCCGGGGTGAGCCGCCCCAATACGAGCAGTACTTC. Residues: CASSGRGEPPQYEQYF.

Here the CDR3 reads CASWEGRGEQYF. The CDR3 nucleotides are TGTGCCAGTTGGGAGGGCCGGGGGGAGCAGTACTTC. The V gene is TRBV19, the J gene TRBJ2-7, with TRBD2 matching 7 bases. Germline V lookup: CDR1 LNHDA, CDR2 SQIVND (reference sequence). With V trimmed by 8 bases and J by 7 bases, 8 bases remained unmatched. The CDR3 extends over 12 amino acids.

This clone was counted a few times. This chain uses TRBV5-6 with TRBJ1-2; D is ambiguous. The CDR3 totals 16 residues. The germline V gene has CDR1 SGHDT and CDR2 YYEEEE. V lost 4 bases and J lost 4, with 20 bases in between. The CDR3 nucleotides read TGTGCCAGCAGCACGGTGAGGTTGGCAGTAGGCTATGGCTACACCTTC. It yields the protein CASSTVRLAVGYGYTF.

The gene calls are TRBV24-1 and TRBJ2-2; D is unresolved. CDR3 length equals 14 residues. V was pared by 6 bases and J by 3 bases, with 10 bases between. Per germline, CDR1 KGHDR and CDR2 SFDVKD. The CDR3 spells CATSPTADTGELFF. CDR3 bases: TGTGCCACCAGTCCCACAGCTGACACCGGGGAGCTGTTTTTT.

The genes are TRBV7-2 and TRBJ2-2; 14 bases are shared with TRBD2. From germline, CDR1 is SGHTA and CDR2 FQGNSA. J was trimmed by 7 bases and V by 6 bases; bases with no gene match: 13. CDR3 size: 18 residues. The CDR3 region has the DNA TGTGCCAGCAGTCGGGGGACTAGCGGGAGAAGGGGCGGCGGGGAGCTGTTTTTT. Its protein is CASSRGTSGRRGGGELFF.